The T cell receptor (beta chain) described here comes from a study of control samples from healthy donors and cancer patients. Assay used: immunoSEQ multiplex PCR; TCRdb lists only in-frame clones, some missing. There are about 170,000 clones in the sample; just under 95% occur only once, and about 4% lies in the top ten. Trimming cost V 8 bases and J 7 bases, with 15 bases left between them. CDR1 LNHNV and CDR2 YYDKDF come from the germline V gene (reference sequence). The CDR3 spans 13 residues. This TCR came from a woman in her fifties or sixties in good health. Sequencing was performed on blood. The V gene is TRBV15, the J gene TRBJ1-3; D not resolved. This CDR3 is CATGIPEGNTIYF. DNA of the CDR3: TGTGCCACCGGCATCCCGGAAGGCAACACCATATATTTT.